The 5 T cell receptor beta chains listed next were all sequenced from one sample in a study of T cells in Graves' hyperthyroidism and ophthalmopathy. Using RNA transcripts as the source, TCR beta CDR3 regions were amplified. Researchers ran a first-round RT-PCR on the TCR CDR3 using the HTBI primer set. TCRdb itself ran the multiplex PCR reads through MiXCR, one entry per CDR3 protein. Of hundreds of thousands of distinct CDR3 sequences listed, 38% were seen once; the top ten hold around 10%. The sequencing input was blood. The origin of the receptors is a man aged 18 to 29 with Graves' hyperthyroidism.

The chain carries TRBV2 and TRBJ2-3; no clear D gene. V dropped 4 bases and J dropped 4 bases, with 9 bases sitting between them. The CDR3 has 13 residues. The germline V gene has CDR1 SNHLY and CDR2 FYNNEI. The CDR3 DNA is TGTGCCAGCAGTGGCTGGAATGCAGATACGCAGTATTTT. Translating gives CASSGWNADTQYF.

Details on this clonotype: A much larger clone differs from this one at a single base, so this may be a read error. The rearrangement links TRBV7-2 to TRBJ2-5; TRBD1 aligns across 9 bases. Germline CDR1 is SGHTA and CDR2 is FQGNSA. The CDR3 totals 15 residues. CDR3 sequence: CASNHRDRVEETRYF. In DNA, the CDR3 is TGTGCCAGCAACCACCGGGACAGGGTAGAAGAGACCCGGTACTTC.

This clonotype was observed many times. V gene TRBV7-6 combines with J gene TRBJ1-1; no reliable D call. Trimming shortened V by 1 base and J by 9 bases, and 9 bases separated the two germline ends. Germline values: CDR1 SGHVS, CDR2 FNYEAQ. The length of the CDR3 is 12 residues. CDR3 residues: CASSLGSSQAFF. The CDR3 nucleotides are TGTGCCAGCAGCTTAGGAAGTTCCCAAGCTTTCTTT.

The CDR3 nucleotides are TGCGCCAGCAGCTTGGAACCAGCGGACACCATATATTTT. This codes for CASSLEPADTIYF. This chain links TRBV5-1 with TRBJ1-3; D not certain. CDR3 size: 13 residues. V was trimmed by 0 bases and J by 8 bases, leaving 9 bases between them. Germline-derived CDR1 and CDR2 are SGHRS and YFSETQ. Combining the CDR3 with reference TRBV5-1 and TRBJ1-3 gives the whole variable domain KAGVTQTPRYLIKTRGQQVTLSCSPISGHRSVSWYQQTPGQGLQFLFEYFSETQRNKGNFPGRFSGRQFSNSRSEMNVSTLELGDSALYLCASSLEPADTIYFGEGSWLTVV.

The chain links TRBV29-1 to TRBJ1-5; 8 nucleotides agree with TRBD1. The CDR3 length is 13 residues. Germline CDR1 and CDR2: SQVTM and ANQGSEA. The trim removed 6 bases at V and 6 bases at J, leaving 7 bases unmatched. The CDR3 region has the DNA TGCAGCGTCAACTCCGGGACAGGTCAGCCCCAGCATTTT. It encodes CSVNSGTGQPQHF.